These 6 T cell receptor beta chains originate from one sample sequenced in a study of blood T cell repertoires in COVID-19. The repertoire was sequenced with immunoSEQ multiplex PCR; TCRdb's copy has only in-frame clones and lacks some. Of 170,000 or so clones listed, almost 80% are singletons. The sequenced sample consisted of PBMCs or T cells enriched from blood (not recorded which). These receptors originate from a woman aged 50 to 60 who had recovered from COVID-19.

For the CDR3, the DNA is TGTGCCAGCTCACCGATGGGACAGGGTGGAGACGGGGCCAACGTCCTGACTTTC. Protein: CASSPMGQGGDGANVLTF. J is TRBJ2-6 and V is TRBV18; TRBD1 aligns across 9 bases. Trimming at V came to 3 bases and at J to 4 bases, leaving 10 bases not matched to a gene. The CDR3 runs 18 residues. Germline assignment: CDR1 KGHSH and CDR2 LQKENI.

The chain employs TRBV28 and TRBJ1-2; TRBD1 matches at 8 bases. The trim removed 3 bases at V and 4 bases at J, leaving 10 bases unmatched. The germline gives CDR1 MDHEN, CDR2 SYDVKM. This CDR3 has 16 residues. The CDR3 loop reads CASSLSAGGRGYGYTF. CDR3 nucleotide sequence: TGTGCCAGCAGTTTGTCGGCAGGGGGCAGGGGCTATGGCTACACCTTC.

The rearrangement joins TRBV6-2 or TRBV6-3 to TRBJ2-7, with D maybe TRBD1 (5 bases). Trimming removed 2 bases from V and 5 bases from J, with 22 bases in between. This CDR3 is built from 17 residues. CDR1 and CDR2 (germline): MNHEY, SVGEGT. As DNA, the CDR3 is TGTGCCAGCAGTTACCCCCCCTATCGAACAGGTCCCAACGAGCAGTACTTC. Its protein product is CASSYPPYRTGPNEQYF.

The V and J genes are TRBV15 and TRBJ2-7; 7 bases match TRBD2. CDR1 and CDR2 (germline): LNHNV, YYDKDF (reference sequence). With 0 bases clipped from V and 0 bases from J, the junction kept 5 bases outside the gene matches. This CDR3 comprises 16 residues. The CDR3 DNA is TGTGCCACCAGCAGAGATGGGGAGGGGAGCTCCTACGAGCAGTACTTC. It translates to CATSRDGEGSSYEQYF.

This clone was seen a few times. The chain has TRBV9 and TRBJ2-7, with 8 bases that match TRBD1. Germline lookup yields CDR1 SGDLS and CDR2 YYNGEE. Trimming at V came to 0 bases and at J to 6 bases, leaving 2 bases not matched to a gene. This CDR3 region has 13 residues. CDR3 DNA sequence: TGTGCCAGCAGCGTAGGGACAGGGACCGAGCAGTACTTC. Its translation is CASSVGTGTEQYF.

V usage is TRBV18 and J usage is TRBJ2-1; TRBD2 matches at 10 bases. The V gene's germline CDR1 is KGHSH and CDR2 LQKENI. This CDR3 is built from 14 residues. With 10 bases clipped from V and 7 bases from J, the junction kept 10 bases outside the gene matches. The CDR3 DNA reads as TGTGCCACCACTCCAGCGGGAGGGCCGAATGAGCAGTTCTTC. Its protein is CATTPAGGPNEQFF. Full variable domain (missing parts from reference TRBV18 and TRBJ2-1): NAGVMQNPRHLVRRRGQEARLRCSPMKGHSHVYWYRQLPEEGLKFMVYLQKENIIDESGMPKERFSAEFPKEGPSILRIQQVVRGDSAAYFCATTPAGGPNEQFFGPGTRLTVL.